At least ten counts were recorded for the clone carrying this T cell receptor (beta chain). Its antigen is currently unknown. The data stem from a study of T cell repertoires in cytomegalovirus infection. Study summary: Matching HLA type and CMV infection were both indicated by public TCR beta signatures. General observations from the study: CMV-specific TCR beta clonotypes restricted by HLA-C were the ones dominating the ex vivo response.

TCRdb re-derived calls from the reads in MiXCR, one entry per CDR3 protein. This repertoire shows 450,000 to 600,000 distinct CDR3 sequences, about 33% found once; its top ten account for 15% to 20%. This clonotype originated in a human donor in good health (CMV status not recorded). Some clones in this sample may be carry-over from other donors' samples. This specimen consisted of cultured PBMCs, obtained from culture after CMV antigen stimulation.

The CDR3 nucleotides read TGTGCCAGCAGCTCCATTTCGGGGACTAGCGGGAACACCGGGGAGCTGTTTTTT. Residues: CASSSISGTSGNTGELFF. This chain links TRBV7-2 with TRBJ2-2; the match to TRBD2 covers 11 bases. Germline V gene sequence: CDR1 SGHTA, CDR2 FQGNSA. J lost 1 base, V lost 4 bases, and 8 bases had no gene match. This CDR3 comprises 18 residues.